A selection of T cell receptor beta chains follows, all from one sample in a study of identical twins. TCRdb independently ran MiXCR on the 5' RACE reads; one entry per CDR3 protein. Of 550,000 to 700,000 distinct CDR3 sequences listed, roughly 20% are singletons. The same data also went into a second study, on T cells expressing NK-cell markers.

The sequenced material came from PBMCs. These TCRs come from a woman in her late teens or twenties in good health. Each CDR3 is given with its conserved first and last residue. D genes are given only for firm matches. A clone size is listed for some rows: how often the clone was seen (once, few, many), or a class if it is expanded.

>.|few|TRBV20-1|TRBJ2-4
CSAYKGMLAKNIQYF
TGCAGTGCTTATAAAGGAATGTTAGCCAAAAACATTCAGTACTTC
>.|.|TRBV20-1|TRBJ2-6
CSARGPGQVNVLTF
TGCAGTGCTAGGGGCCCTGGGCAGGTTAACGTCCTGACTTTC
>.|.|TRBV6-2/TRBV6-3|TRBJ2-7
CASSFRNRSYEQYF
TGTGCCAGCAGTTTCCGGAACCGGTCCTACGAGCAGTACTTC
>.|.|TRBV20-1|TRBJ2-1
CSASRRFSYNEQFF
TGCAGTGCTAGCCGGAGGTTCTCCTACAATGAGCAGTTCTTC
>.|.|TRBV15|TRBJ1-1
CATSGRGLGDTEAFF
TGTGCCACCAGCGGGCGGGGTCTCGGGGACACTGAAGCTTTCTTT
>.|few|TRBV7-2|TRBJ2-1
CASSLDIGQFF
TGTGCCAGCAGCTTAGACATTGGCCAGTTCTTC
>.|.|TRBV11-2|TRBJ1-5
CASSLAVIGPQHF
TGTGCCAGCAGCTTAGCGGTGATCGGGCCCCAGCATTTT
>.|.|TRBV20-1|TRBJ1-4
CSARRPPGEKLFF
TGCAGTGCTAGGAGGCCCCCGGGTGAAAAACTGTTTTTT
>TRBD1|.|TRBV6-5|TRBJ1-5
CASSYSWTGENQPQHF
TGTGCCAGCAGTTACTCGTGGACAGGGGAGAATCAGCCCCAGCATTTT
>.|many|TRBV20-1|TRBJ2-5
CSASRGGPAGQETQYF
TGCAGTGCTAGTAGGGGGGGTCCAGCGGGACAAGAGACCCAGTACTTC
>.|.|TRBV12-3/TRBV12-4|TRBJ2-5
CASSPTSIGGAYF
TGTGCCAGCAGCCCGACTAGCATCGGGGGCGCGTACTTC
>.|.|TRBV5-5|TRBJ1-1
CASSLGRSRGFTEAFF
TGTGCCAGCAGCTTGGGACGGTCCAGGGGTTTTACTGAAGCTTTCTTT
>.|.|TRBV7-6|TRBJ1-1
CASRPAFF
TGTGCCAGCCGCCCAGCTTTCTTT
>TRBD1|once|TRBV5-1|TRBJ2-7
CASSRPGTGAYEQYF
TGCGCCAGCAGCCGGCCGGGGACAGGGGCCTACGAGCAGTACTTC
>.|.|TRBV18|TRBJ2-7
CASSTRDLYYEQYF
TGTGCCAGCTCAACGCGGGACTTATACTACGAGCAGTACTTC
>.|.|TRBV6-1|TRBJ2-6
CASTLVRRSSGANVLTF
TGTGCCAGCACCCTCGTCCGTCGTAGCTCTGGGGCCAACGTCCTGACTTTC
>.|.|TRBV5-1|TRBJ2-7
CASSLNFNYEQYF
TGCGCCAGCAGCTTGAACTTCAACTACGAGCAGTACTTC
>TRBD2|.|TRBV20-1|TRBJ2-5
CSAPGGGLVGRETQYF
TGCAGTGCACCCGGAGGAGGACTAGTCGGGCGAGAGACCCAGTACTTC
>.|.|TRBV11-2|TRBJ2-7
CASSAQLRYEQYF
TGTGCCAGCAGCGCCCAACTCCGCTACGAGCAGTACTTC
>.|.|TRBV6-1|TRBJ1-5
CASNRKGNQPQHF
TGTGCCAGCAACAGGAAGGGCAATCAGCCCCAGCATTTT
>.|few|TRBV12-3/TRBV12-4|TRBJ2-6
CASRLGKGANVLTF
TGTGCCAGCAGATTGGGGAAGGGGGCCAACGTCCTGACTTTC
>.|few|TRBV7-6|TRBJ1-1
CASSSLGGNTEAFF
TGTGCCAGCAGCTCCCTTGGGGGTAACACTGAAGCTTTCTTT
>.|few|TRBV6-5|TRBJ1-2
CASSYSQIDYGYTF
TGTGCCAGCAGTTACTCGCAGATCGACTATGGCTACACCTTC
>.|.|TRBV5-1|TRBJ2-5
CASSKDRNQETQYF
TGCGCCAGCAGCAAGGACAGAAACCAAGAGACCCAGTACTTC
>TRBD2|few|TRBV12-3/TRBV12-4|TRBJ2-3
CASSFWSGGYTDTQYF
TGTGCCAGCAGTTTTTGGAGCGGGGGGTACACAGATACGCAGTATTTT
>TRBD2|few|TRBV10-3|TRBJ2-3
CAISGFAGDTDTQYF
TGTGCCATCAGTGGTTTTGCGGGGGACACAGATACGCAGTATTTT
>.|.|TRBV12-3/TRBV12-4|TRBJ1-2
CASSSGNPYGYTF
TGTGCCAGCAGTTCCGGGAACCCATATGGCTACACCTTC
>TRBD2|.|TRBV18|TRBJ2-1
CASSPGTSGRNEQFF
TGTGCCAGCTCACCAGGGACTAGCGGGAGAAATGAGCAGTTCTTC
>.|many|TRBV20-1|TRBJ2-7
CSALPAGRNHEQYF
TGCAGTGCTCTCCCGGCAGGCAGAAATCACGAGCAGTACTTC
>TRBD2|.|TRBV20-1|TRBJ2-1
CSAKKVAGGTYNEQFF
TGCAGTGCCAAAAAAGTAGCGGGAGGGACCTACAATGAGCAGTTCTTC
>.|.|TRBV12-3/TRBV12-4|TRBJ2-2
CASIPSGTVLRNTGELFF
TGTGCCAGCATTCCCTCCGGGACGGTCCTGCGAAACACCGGGGAGCTGTTTTTT
>TRBD1|many|TRBV20-1|TRBJ2-1
CSALGTGHNEQFF
TGCAGTGCTCTCGGGACAGGGCACAATGAGCAGTTCTTC
>TRBD1|many|TRBV18|TRBJ1-2
CASSPGTEIYGYTF
TGTGCCAGCTCACCCGGGACAGAAATTTATGGCTACACCTTC
>.|.|TRBV7-9|TRBJ2-7
CASSATFSSYEQYF
TGTGCCAGCAGCGCTACCTTCTCCTCCTACGAGCAGTACTTC
>.|few|TRBV27|TRBJ2-3
CASSPLGTAAHIDTQYF
TGTGCCAGCAGCCCGCTGGGGACTGCGGCCCACATCGATACGCAGTATTTT
>.|.|TRBV6-5|TRBJ2-7
CASSFEGGPHEQYF
TGTGCCAGCAGTTTCGAGGGAGGTCCCCACGAGCAGTACTTC
>.|many|TRBV29-1|TRBJ2-3
CSVAGVAVTPDTQYF
TGCAGCGTCGCTGGAGTAGCGGTAACTCCAGATACGCAGTATTTT
>TRBD1|few|TRBV12-3/TRBV12-4|TRBJ1-2
CASTWDRIVNYTF
TGTGCCAGCACCTGGGACAGGATTGTAAACTACACCTTC
>TRBD1|.|TRBV3-1|TRBJ2-3
CASSQVKGADTQYF
TGTGCCAGCAGCCAAGTCAAGGGGGCTGATACGCAGTATTTT
>TRBD1|.|TRBV7-6|TRBJ2-3
CASSLTGGWGTDTQYF
TGTGCCAGCAGCCTTACAGGGGGATGGGGCACAGATACGCAGTATTTT
>.|few|TRBV6-1|TRBJ2-3
CASSEGLRAGSTDTQYF
TGTGCCAGCAGTGAAGGACTGAGGGCGGGGAGCACAGATACGCAGTATTTT
>.|.|TRBV7-2|TRBJ2-7
CASSPGEGQYF
TGTGCCAGCAGCCCAGGGGAAGGGCAGTACTTC
>.|few|TRBV7-9|TRBJ2-7
CASSPVSSIEQYF
TGTGCCAGCAGTCCTGTCAGCTCTATCGAGCAGTACTTC
>.|.|TRBV10-3|TRBJ1-2
CAISEKGLEGYTF
TGTGCCATCAGTGAGAAGGGTTTGGAAGGCTACACCTTC
>TRBD1|.|TRBV20-1|TRBJ2-3
CSARSDRGLRTQYF
TGCAGTGCTAGGTCGGACAGGGGGCTGCGGACGCAGTATTTT
>.|many|TRBV5-1|TRBJ1-2
CASSLEDYGYTF
TGTGCCAGCAGTTTAGAGGACTATGGCTACACCTTC
>.|.|TRBV2|TRBJ2-1
CASSELGPSYNEQFF
TGTGCCAGCAGTGAGTTGGGACCAAGCTACAATGAGCAGTTCTTC
>.|few|TRBV20-1|TRBJ1-1
CSAPKPSGKRLEAFF
TGCAGTGCTCCAAAGCCCTCGGGGAAAAGACTTGAAGCTTTCTTT
>.|.|TRBV7-2|TRBJ2-3
CASSLGVGSDTQYF
TGTGCCAGCAGCTTAGGGGTTGGTTCAGATACGCAGTATTTT
>.|.|TRBV20-1|TRBJ2-5
CSARDEGGLSEETQYF
TGCAGTGCTAGAGATGAGGGGGGGCTGAGCGAAGAGACCCAGTACTTC
>TRBD1|.|TRBV7-2|TRBJ2-7
CASSLGSQGGTYEQYF
TGTGCCAGCAGCTTAGGTTCACAGGGGGGTACCTACGAGCAGTACTTC
>TRBD2|.|TRBV4-2|TRBJ2-1
CASSQKGSTSGEYNEQFF
TGTGCCAGCAGCCAGAAAGGAAGCACTAGCGGGGAGTACAATGAGCAGTTCTTC
>.|.|TRBV7-9|TRBJ2-1
CASSLIFDEQFF
TGTGCCAGCAGCTTAATCTTCGATGAGCAGTTCTTC
>TRBD1|.|TRBV6-1|TRBJ2-7
CASRNRGPSYEQYF
TGTGCCAGCAGGAACAGGGGGCCCTCCTACGAGCAGTACTTC
>.|.|TRBV20-1|TRBJ1-3
CSARDSRGSGNTIYF
TGCAGTGCTAGAGATTCCCGGGGGTCTGGAAACACCATATATTTT
>TRBD2|.|TRBV7-2|TRBJ2-3
CASISVGGGSTDTQYF
TGTGCCAGCATCTCTGTCGGCGGGGGAAGCACAGATACGCAGTATTTT